The rows below give T cell receptor beta chains drawn from one sample of a study of response to subunit inactivated influenza vaccine. One entry per CDR3 protein, called by TCRdb with MiXCR from the RT-PCR reads. The data hold 400,000 to 550,000 distinct CDR3 sequences, with 25% observed a single time. The specimen was CD4+ T cells sorted from PBMCs, collected 4 to 6 days after vaccination. The receptors were gathered from a man between 45 and 60 years old who received an inactivated influenza vaccine. CDR3s include the opening cysteine and the closing phenylalanine or tryptophan. A D gene is named only where the DNA matches it firmly. Size is stated for part of the rows, as once, few or many counts, or as a class when the clone is expanded.

clone_size	j_call	v_call	d_call	cdr3_nt	cdr3_aa
few	TRBJ2-7	TRBV10-3	TRBD2	TGTGCCATCAGAGATGACCGGCCGGGACTAGCGGGGAACTACGAGCAGTACTTC	CAIRDDRPGLAGNYEQYF
NA	TRBJ1-6	TRBV4-3	NA	TGCGCCAGCAGCCCCCGGAAGGGTATTAATTCACCCCTCCACTTT	CASSPRKGINSPLHF
few	TRBJ1-1	TRBV6-1	NA	TGTGCCAGCAGTAGGGGGAGTTTCACTGAAGCTTTCTTT	CASSRGSFTEAFF
few	TRBJ2-1	TRBV29-1	NA	TGCAGCGTTCCCAGGGGAGGGGGCAATGAGCAGTTCTTC	CSVPRGGGNEQFF
NA	TRBJ2-7	TRBV7-9	NA	TGTGCCAGCAGCCAAGCGGGTGACTACGAGCAGTACTTC	CASSQAGDYEQYF
NA	TRBJ1-5	TRBV6-2/TRBV6-3	NA	TGTGCCAGCAGATCAGAAGCGTATAGCAATCAGCCCCAGCATTTT	CASRSEAYSNQPQHF
few	TRBJ2-4	TRBV18	NA	TGTGCCAGCTCGTCGGACGCTGGTTGGCCAGCCAAAAACATTCAGTACTTC	CASSSDAGWPAKNIQYF
NA	TRBJ2-3	TRBV20-1	NA	TGCAGTGCTAGTTCAGGGAGGGATACGCAGTATTTT	CSASSGRDTQYF
NA	TRBJ2-2	TRBV7-2	NA	TGTGCCAGCAGCTTAACTGGGGGTCCCGGGGAGCTGTTTTTT	CASSLTGGPGELFF
NA	TRBJ1-4	TRBV5-1	NA	TGCGCCAGCAGCTTGGCCGGCAGGGGAGGTGAAAAACTGTTTTTT	CASSLAGRGGEKLFF
few	TRBJ2-1	TRBV28	TRBD1	TGTGCCAGCAACCGACAGGGCCTAGCCTACAATGAGCAGTTCTTC	CASNRQGLAYNEQFF
NA	TRBJ2-1	TRBV20-1	TRBD2	TGCAGTGCTAGAAATCCGCTAGCGGGAGACAATGAGCAGTTCTTC	CSARNPLAGDNEQFF
NA	TRBJ1-1	TRBV10-3	NA	TGTGCCATCAGTGAGCAACAGGGAAGGATTCGGGACACTGAAGCTTTCTTT	CAISEQQGRIRDTEAFF
few	TRBJ2-3	TRBV20-1	NA	TGCAGTGCTGACGGGGGTAGCACAGATACGCAGTATTTT	CSADGGSTDTQYF
few	TRBJ1-1	TRBV29-1	TRBD1	TGCAGCGTTGCGACAGGGAGCACTGAAGCTTTCTTT	CSVATGSTEAFF
NA	TRBJ2-3	TRBV20-1	TRBD1	TGCTGTGCCAATGACAGGGATACTAGCACAGATACGCAGTATTTT	CCANDRDTSTDTQYF
NA	TRBJ2-7	TRBV7-2	NA	TGTGCCAGCAGCTCGCCCGCTTACGAGCAGTACTTC	CASSSPAYEQYF
few	TRBJ1-2	TRBV11-2	TRBD1	TGTGCCAGCAGCCCAAGACAGGGGGATGGCTACACCTTC	CASSPRQGDGYTF
NA	TRBJ2-7	TRBV3-1	NA	TGTGCCAGCTCCCGCGACATGGGGGCAGTTCTTACCTACGAGCAGTACTTC	CASSRDMGAVLTYEQYF
few	TRBJ2-4	TRBV18	NA	TGTGCCAGCTCACCACCGTCAGCAGCCAAAAACATTCAGTACTTC	CASSPPSAAKNIQYF
NA	TRBJ2-2	TRBV7-7	NA	TGTGCTAGCAGCTTAGGTGGGGGCTACACCGGGGAGCTGTTTTTT	CASSLGGGYTGELFF
NA	TRBJ1-1	TRBV10-3	NA	TGTGCCATCAGCGTGAGGTCGGACACTGAAGCTTTCTTT	CAISVRSDTEAFF
NA	TRBJ2-1	TRBV18	TRBD2	TGTGCCAGCTCACCACCGAGTAGCGGGGGTTCCTACAATGAGCAGTTCTTC	CASSPPSSGGSYNEQFF
NA	TRBJ2-1	TRBV27	TRBD2	TGTGCCAGCAGACGAGCGGGGCCCACGTACAATGAGCAGTTCTTC	CASRRAGPTYNEQFF
NA	TRBJ1-2	TRBV12-3/TRBV12-4	NA	TGTGCCAGCAGCCGGGACCCCGGGACGTCCCTATTGGGCTACACCTTC	CASSRDPGTSLLGYTF
NA	TRBJ2-7	TRBV7-9	TRBD1	TGTGCCAGCAGCCCGCAAGGGACAGTTATCTACGAGCAGTACTTC	CASSPQGTVIYEQYF
few	TRBJ2-1	TRBV6-2/TRBV6-3	NA	TGTGCCAGCAGTACCTACCGTAATGAGCAGTTCTTC	CASSTYRNEQFF
NA	TRBJ2-5	TRBV7-4	TRBD2	TGTGCCAGCAGCTTCGGCTCCCCGGGAGGGAGGGGAGAGACCCAGTACTTC	CASSFGSPGGRGETQYF
few	TRBJ2-1	TRBV5-5	NA	TGTGCCAGCAGCGCCCTTGGAGGGGTTACATACAATGAGCAGTTCTTC	CASSALGGVTYNEQFF
NA	TRBJ1-2	TRBV5-1	TRBD1	TGCGCCAGCAGCGCGCCGGGACAGGGGAGCCCTTACACCTTC	CASSAPGQGSPYTF